The source of this T cell receptor beta chain is a study of cytomegalovirus exposure and HLA in healthy donors. Participants comprised healthy donors of bone marrow. Notes on this clone: An end of the junction differs from the germline gene, which may be a read error.

PCR was performed using 60 Vbeta and 13 Jbeta primers. The table came from immunoSEQ multiplex PCR; TCRdb's copy has only in-frame clones and leaves some out. The profile covers over 200,000 clones, with approximately 81% appearing a single time and 1.3% taken by the ten largest. Looked up from germline, CDR1 is SEHNR and CDR2 is FQNEAQ (reference sequence). The CDR3 runs 12 residues. The receptor comes from a human donor in good health. The J gene is TRBJ1-4, the V gene TRBV7-9; D possibly corresponds to TRBD1 (5 bases). Sequences were obtained from PBMCs. The CDR3 DNA is TGTTCCAGCAGCGATTTGGGGCCCGGCTCGATATTT. Its translation is CSSSDLGPGSIF.